This T cell receptor (beta chain) was recovered during a study of blood T cell repertoires in COVID-19. Study overall: T cells, B-cell-depleted T cells, or PBMCs provided the cDNA or gDNA that served as material.

Assay: immunoSEQ multiplex PCR; the TCRdb copy retains only in-frame clones and omits some. The sample includes fewer than 700,000 clones, approximately 88% of them seen just once. The CDR3 is made up of 15 amino acids. The germline V and J ends were trimmed by 2 bases and 4 bases, with 14 bases remaining between them. CDR1 is SGHAT, CDR2 FQNNGV, per germline. The sequenced sample was peripheral blood. The receptor was derived from a woman in her forties or fifties with COVID-19, enrolled during active disease. The V call is TRBV11-2, the J call TRBJ1-2, with a possible D match to TRBD1 (5 bases). The CDR3 DNA follows: TGTGCCAGCAGCTTAAGTCAGGGTCCATTCTATGGCTACACCTTC. Translated: CASSLSQGPFYGYTF.